A single sample gave rise to the 32 T cell receptor beta chains below, sequenced in a study of somatic mutations in cytotoxic T cells in rheumatoid arthritis. The data were produced by immunoSEQ multiplex PCR, yet TCRdb's version contains in-frame clones alone and is incomplete. The table includes 15,000 to 20,000 clones, 85% detected once. The specimen sequenced was CD8+ T cells sorted from blood. All receptors derive from a woman in her 40s with rheumatoid arthritis.

J is TRBJ2-2 and V is TRBV9; D is unclear. Trimming stripped 4 bases from V and 5 bases from J, with 3 bases between. The CDR3 covers 11 residues. Germline values: CDR1 SGDLS, CDR2 YYNGEE. CDR3 amino acids: CASSTTGELFF. Written as DNA, the CDR3 is TGTGCCAGCAGCACTACCGGGGAGCTGTTTTTT.

V gene TRBV19 combines with J gene TRBJ2-2; D is perhaps TRBD1 (8 bases). Between the trimmed V and J ends, which lost 5 bases and 3 bases, there was a span of 16 bases. CDR1 and CDR2 (germline): LNHDA, SQIVND (reference sequence). The CDR3 sequence is 16 residues long. As DNA, the CDR3 is TGTGCCAGTAGTGACTACAGGGGGAGGGACACCGGGGAGCTGTTTTTT. This codes for CASSDYRGRDTGELFF.

This CDR3 reads CASSQVWGRATEAFF. The CDR3 bases are TGCGCCAGCAGCCAAGTGTGGGGGCGAGCAACTGAAGCTTTCTTT. The chain recombines TRBV4-1 with TRBJ1-1; perhaps TRBD1 as D (6 bases). V lost 1 base and J 5 bases, leaving 14 bases between the germline ends. Germline V gives CDR1 MGHRA, CDR2 YSYEKL. CDR3 length: 15 residues.

The sample holds one count of this clone. The chain employs TRBV30 and TRBJ2-1; 8 nucleotides align to TRBD1. Germline V gene data show CDR1 as GTSNPN and CDR2 as SVGIG (reference sequence). J gave up 2 bases and V 4 bases, and 10 bases lay outside the gene matches. The CDR3 contains 16 residues. This chain's CDR3 is CAWTPLTGGTYNEQFF. CDR3 sequence (DNA): TGTGCCTGGACCCCCCTCACAGGGGGTACCTACAATGAGCAGTTCTTC.

The chain carries TRBV4-1 and TRBJ1-4; TRBD1 agrees at 7 bases. J lost 5 bases, V lost 3 bases, and 6 bases had no gene match. Germline assignment: CDR1 MGHRA and CDR2 YSYEKL. This CDR3 contains 15 residues. CDR3 nucleotide sequence: TGCGCCAGCAGCCAGATACAGGGGCTAAATGAAAAACTGTTTTTT. Protein sequence: CASSQIQGLNEKLFF.

The V call is TRBV6-6, the J call TRBJ2-1; a weak D match, TRBD2 (5 bases). The germline V and J ends were trimmed by 6 bases and 13 bases, with 16 bases remaining between them. This CDR3 has 12 amino acids. Per the germline V gene, CDR1 is MNHNY and CDR2 is SVGAGI (reference sequence). The CDR3 coding sequence is TGTGCCAGCAGGGGAGAGTACCTAGAACAGTTCTTC. As protein: CASRGEYLEQFF.

The J gene is TRBJ2-7, the V gene TRBV4-1, with TRBD1 as a possible D gene (6 bases). Germline lookup yields CDR1 MGHRA and CDR2 YSYEKL. Trimming stripped 0 bases from V and 6 bases from J, with 6 bases between. CDR3 size: 12 residues. This CDR3 is CASSQEGGEQYF. As DNA, the CDR3 is TGCGCCAGCAGCCAAGAAGGGGGCGAGCAGTACTTC.

The CDR3 nucleotides read TGTGCCAGCAGTGTCCCAAACGACCTAACTAGTCCGAGCACAGATACGCAGTATTTT. Translating gives CASSVPNDLTSPSTDTQYF. The V gene is TRBV2, the J gene TRBJ2-3; possible D gene TRBD2, 5 bases. The germline V gene has CDR1 SNHLY and CDR2 FYNNEI. This CDR3 is 19 amino acids long. Trimming took off 4 bases at V and 0 bases at J, with 23 bases between the two ends.

The genes are TRBV19 and TRBJ2-7; D possibly corresponds to TRBD1 (5 bases). The CDR3 covers 13 residues. Germline values: CDR1 LNHDA, CDR2 SQIVND (reference sequence). The V gene lost 5 bases and the J gene lost 3 bases, with 11 bases spanning the gap. As DNA, the CDR3 is TGTGCCAGTAGTTCGAGCCAGGGCTACGAGCAGTACTTC. Translating it yields CASSSSQGYEQYF.

This clone was seen more than once but under ten times. The V call is TRBV30, the J call TRBJ2-7; the D gene is possibly TRBD1 (6 bases). This CDR3 is built from 16 residues. Between the trimmed V and J ends, which lost 1 base and 2 bases, there was a span of 18 bases. Germline lookup yields CDR1 GTSNPN and CDR2 SVGIG (reference sequence). CDR3 DNA sequence: TGTGCCTGGAGTGGCCCTCGGCAGGGGCCCACCTACGAGCAGTACTTC. Protein product: CAWSGPRQGPTYEQYF.

This rearrangement joins TRBV6-5 to TRBJ1-1, with D unclear. Trimming took 0 bases from V and 4 from J, leaving 9 bases between them. The CDR3 has 14 amino acids. Germline-derived CDR1 and CDR2 are MNHEY and SVGAGI. The CDR3 region is CASSYSNSGTEAFF. DNA of the CDR3: TGTGCCAGCAGTTACTCGAACAGCGGCACTGAAGCTTTCTTT.

The rearrangement links TRBV5-1 to TRBJ2-1; D is perhaps TRBD2 (5 bases). The CDR3 runs to 13 residues. V dropped 2 bases and J dropped 7 bases, with 10 bases sitting between them. In germline, CDR1 is SGHRS, CDR2 YFSETQ. CDR3 protein: CASSFPGGNEQFF. The CDR3 region has the DNA TGCGCCAGCAGCTTCCCGGGCGGGAATGAGCAGTTCTTC. Full variable domain (outside the CDR3, taken from reference TRBV5-1 and TRBJ2-1): KAGVTQTPRYLIKTRGQQVTLSCSPISGHRSVSWYQQTPGQGLQFLFEYFSETQRNKGNFPGRFSGRQFSNSRSEMNVSTLELGDSALYLCASSFPGGNEQFFGPGTRLTVL.

The chain joins TRBV5-8 to TRBJ2-2; 11 nucleotides align to TRBD1. Germline loops: CDR1 SGHTS, CDR2 YDEGEE. This CDR3 region has 15 residues. Unmatched junction bases numbered 7, after V lost 6 bases and J lost 6 bases. CDR3 protein: CASTTGQGAAGELFF. In nucleotides, the CDR3 is TGTGCCAGCACCACCGGACAGGGGGCAGCCGGGGAGCTGTTTTTT. Drawing the rest from reference TRBV5-8 and TRBJ2-2, the complete variable domain is EAGVTQSPTHLIKTRGQQATLRCSPISGHTSVYWYQQALGLGLQFLLWYDEGEERNRGNFPPRFSGRQFPNYSSELNVNALELEDSALYLCASTTGQGAAGELFFGEGSRLTVL.

The chain recombines TRBV11-2 with TRBJ2-2; TRBD2 might be the D (5 bases). Per the germline V gene, CDR1 is SGHAT and CDR2 is FQNNGV. The V gene lost 4 bases and the J gene lost 4 bases, with 7 bases spanning the gap. This CDR3 is 13 amino acids long. This CDR3 is CASSSAGTGELFF. DNA for the CDR3: TGTGCCAGCAGCTCCGCGGGCACCGGGGAGCTGTTTTTT.

The chain recombines TRBV7-9 with TRBJ1-1; D may be TRBD1 (6 bases). Germline assignment: CDR1 SEHNR and CDR2 FQNEAQ (reference sequence). V was clipped by 5 bases and J by 7 bases, with 14 bases between them. This CDR3 spans 13 amino acids. The CDR3 coding sequence is TGTGCCAGCAGCGCCACAGGGAAGGGTGAAGCTTTCTTT. The encoded protein is CASSATGKGEAFF.

The V and J genes are TRBV30 and TRBJ1-2, with TRBD1 as a possible D gene (6 bases). With 0 bases removed from V and 6 bases from J, the gap between germline ends came to 11 bases. Germline V gives CDR1 GTSNPN, CDR2 SVGIG (reference sequence). The CDR3 contains 13 residues. This CDR3 is CAWSVGGRHGYTF. CDR3 coding DNA: TGTGCCTGGAGTGTGGGGGGGCGGCATGGCTACACCTTC.

The rearrangement joins TRBV7-9 to TRBJ2-5; D is possibly TRBD1 (6 bases). The end of the DNA aligns better with TRBJ2-7, so the J call may be wrong. CDR1 SEHNR and CDR2 FQNEAQ come from the germline V gene (reference sequence). This CDR3 comprises 15 residues. CDR3 bases: TGTGCCAGCAGCTATGGTCCGGTAGGGGGATACGAGCAGTACTTC. The encoded protein is CASSYGPVGGYEQYF.

V usage is TRBV19 and J usage is TRBJ2-7; TRBD1 matches at 7 bases. Trimming took 4 bases from V and 0 from J; bases not matched to a gene: 9. CDR1 LNHDA and CDR2 SQIVND come from the germline V gene (reference sequence). The CDR3 contains 16 residues. DNA for the CDR3: TGTGCCAGTAGTAGAAAGACAGGGACGGACTCCTACGAGCAGTACTTC. It translates to CASSRKTGTDSYEQYF.

The V and J genes are TRBV7-9 and TRBJ2-5; a possible D gene is TRBD1 (5 bases). Germline V gives CDR1 SEHNR, CDR2 FQNEAQ (reference sequence). V was trimmed by 5 bases and J by 4 bases, leaving 17 bases between them. The CDR3 length is 15 residues. CDR3 sequence reads: CASSPWQGEAETQYF. The DNA of the CDR3 is TGTGCCAGCAGCCCCTGGCAGGGCGAGGCAGAGACCCAGTACTTC. The whole variable domain, remainder taken from reference TRBV7-9 and TRBJ2-5, is DTGVSQNPRHKITKRGQNVTFRCDPISEHNRLYWYRQTLGQGPEFLTYFQNEAQLEKSRLLSDRFSAERPKGSFSTLEIQRTEQGDSAMYLCASSPWQGEAETQYFGPGTRLLVL.

This chain connects TRBV11-2 to TRBJ2-7; maybe TRBD1 (7 bases). The CDR3 sequence is 17 residues long. The germline V gene encodes CDR1 SGHAT and CDR2 FQNNGV. Trimming shortened V by 5 bases and J by 5 bases, and 25 bases separated the two germline ends. The CDR3 nucleotides are TGTGCCAGCAGCACAGGGGTTTTTGTGGGGGGTTATGACGAGCAGTACTTC. Translated, it gives CASSTGVFVGGYDEQYF.

This clone was seen a single time. This sequence joins TRBV13 and TRBJ2-7; possibly TRBD2 for D (6 bases). Trimming removed 8 bases from V and 0 bases from J, with 17 bases in between. This CDR3 region has 15 residues. The V gene's germline CDR1 is PRHDT and CDR2 FYEKMQ (reference sequence). The CDR3 DNA is TGTGCCAGCGGGTTCACGGGGGAGAGCTCCTACGAGCAGTACTTC. Translated, it gives CASGFTGESSYEQYF.

The rearrangement uses TRBV27 and TRBJ2-5; D remains unclear. Germline lookup yields CDR1 MNHEY and CDR2 SMNVEV (reference sequence). With 0 bases removed from V and 5 bases from J, the gap between germline ends came to 10 bases. The CDR3 has 14 amino acids. CDR3 protein: CASSLSPQVETQYF. CDR3 sequence (DNA): TGTGCCAGCAGTTTATCTCCCCAGGTGGAGACCCAGTACTTC.

The rearrangement links TRBV4-1 to TRBJ1-3, with a possible D match to TRBD1 (6 bases). This CDR3 is 15 amino acids long. Germline CDR1 is MGHRA and CDR2 is YSYEKL. The V end was cut by 1 base, the J end by 2 bases, with 9 bases between. The CDR3 reads CASSQASGAGNTIYF. Written as DNA, the CDR3 is TGCGCCAGCAGCCAAGCGTCAGGGGCTGGAAACACCATATATTTT.

This clone showed up just once. In DNA, the CDR3 is TGTGCCAGCTCACCACCAGGGGCAACCTACGAGCAGTACTTC. This translates into CASSPPGATYEQYF. The chain has TRBV18 and TRBJ2-7; D is perhaps TRBD1 (5 bases). The CDR3 extends over 14 amino acids. V lost 0 bases and J 2 bases, leaving 8 bases between the germline ends. Germline V CDR1 and CDR2: KGHSH, LQKENI.

The V and J genes are TRBV6-4 and TRBJ2-2; TRBD2 is a possible D gene (6 bases). The CDR3 is 17 amino acids. V lost 0 bases and J lost 5, with 16 bases in between. The germline CDR1 and CDR2 sequences are MRHNA and SNTAGT. The CDR3 DNA is TGTGCCAGCAGTGACTCCCCTGGGGGGAGCAGTACCGGGGAGCTGTTTTTT. Translated, it gives CASSDSPGGSSTGELFF.

The chain recombines TRBV6-5 with TRBJ1-3, with D possibly matching TRBD1 (6 bases). Trimming left V 5 bases short and J 0 bases short, with 8 bases between. The CDR3 runs to 14 residues. Germline CDR1 and CDR2: MNHEY and SVGAGI. The chain's CDR3 is CASSTGYSGNTIYF. The DNA for the CDR3 is TGTGCCAGCAGTACAGGGTACTCTGGAAACACCATATATTTT.

This chain links TRBV29-1 with TRBJ2-3; 8 bases line up with TRBD2. There are 15 residues in the CDR3. V was clipped by 3 bases and J by 8 bases; unmatched bases: 13. Germline CDR1 reads SQVTM; CDR2 reads ANQGSEA. CDR3 loop: CSVDLAGLAFTTQYF. As DNA, the CDR3 is TGCAGCGTTGATTTAGCGGGACTGGCTTTCACTACGCAGTATTTT.

V usage is TRBV27 and J usage is TRBJ1-2; D is undetermined. Germline-derived CDR1 and CDR2 are MNHEY and SMNVEV (reference sequence). The CDR3 is 14 residues long. V gave up 4 bases and J gave up 8 bases, with 17 bases separating them. This chain's CDR3 is CASSSSSRLLGYTF. The CDR3 DNA reads as TGTGCCAGCAGTTCCTCCTCCCGCCTCCTAGGCTACACCTTC.

The chain combines TRBV5-1 with TRBJ1-1; D might be TRBD1 (6 bases). The CDR3 is 15 residues long. Germline lookup yields CDR1 SGHRS and CDR2 YFSETQ. V gave up 4 bases and J gave up 4 bases, with 17 bases separating them. CDR3 in DNA: TGCGCCAGCAGCACCAACAGGGATGGGGTCACTGAAGCTTTCTTT. It specifies CASSTNRDGVTEAFF.

V is TRBV5-6 and J is TRBJ2-7, with TRBD2 as a possible D gene (6 bases). CDR3 length equals 14 residues. Per the germline V gene, CDR1 is SGHDT and CDR2 is YYEEEE. V dropped 4 bases and J dropped 2 bases, with 13 bases sitting between them. The CDR3 sequence is CASSPGTSAYEQYF. The CDR3 DNA sequence: TGTGCCAGCAGCCCCGGGACTTCCGCCTACGAGCAGTACTTC.

This chain uses TRBV5-1 with TRBJ2-5; no clear D gene. Germline CDR1 is SGHRS and CDR2 is YFSETQ. The CDR3 runs 13 residues. Trimming cost V 2 bases and J 1 base, with 6 bases left between them. As DNA, the CDR3 is TGCGCCAGCAGCTTAACAGCCCAAGAGACCCAGTACTTC. Encoded protein: CASSLTAQETQYF.

The chain links TRBV15 to TRBJ2-7, with TRBD1 matching over 8 bases. The germline CDR1 and CDR2 sequences are LNHNV and YYDKDF (reference sequence). CDR3 size: 15 residues. The V segment lost 7 bases and the J segment 2 bases; nucleotides outside the gene matches: 10. CDR3 protein: CATNPERTGPYEQYF. The CDR3 DNA reads as TGTGCCACCAACCCTGAAAGGACAGGGCCCTACGAGCAGTACTTC.